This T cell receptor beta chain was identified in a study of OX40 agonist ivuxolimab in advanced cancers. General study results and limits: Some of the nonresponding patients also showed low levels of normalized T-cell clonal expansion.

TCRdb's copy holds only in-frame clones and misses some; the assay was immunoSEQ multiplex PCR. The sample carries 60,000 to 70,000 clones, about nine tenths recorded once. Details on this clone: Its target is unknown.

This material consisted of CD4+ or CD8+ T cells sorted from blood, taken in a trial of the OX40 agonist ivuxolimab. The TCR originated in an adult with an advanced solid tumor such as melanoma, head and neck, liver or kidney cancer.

The CDR3 region is CASSSRMTGLYGYTF. In nucleotides, the CDR3 is TGTGCCAGCAGTTCCCGAATGACAGGACTCTATGGCTACACCTTC. This chain links TRBV13 with TRBJ1-2; TRBD1 is a possible D gene (6 bases). Trimming removed 6 bases at V and 4 bases at J, with 18 bases between. The CDR3 has 15 residues. Germline loops: CDR1 PRHDT, CDR2 FYEKMQ (reference sequence).